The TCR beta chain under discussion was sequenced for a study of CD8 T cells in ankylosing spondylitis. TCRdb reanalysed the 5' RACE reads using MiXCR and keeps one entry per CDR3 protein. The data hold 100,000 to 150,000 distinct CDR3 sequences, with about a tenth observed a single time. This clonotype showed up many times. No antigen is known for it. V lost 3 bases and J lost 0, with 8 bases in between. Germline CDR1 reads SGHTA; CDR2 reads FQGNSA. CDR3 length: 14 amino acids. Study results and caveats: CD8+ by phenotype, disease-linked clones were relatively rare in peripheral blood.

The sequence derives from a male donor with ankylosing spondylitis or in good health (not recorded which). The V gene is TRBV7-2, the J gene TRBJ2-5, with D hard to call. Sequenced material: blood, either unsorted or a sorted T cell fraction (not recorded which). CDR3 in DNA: TGTGCCAGCAGCTTGACAAGGAACCAAGAGACCCAGTACTTC. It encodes CASSLTRNQETQYF.